This entry lists 22 T cell receptor beta chains sequenced from one sample in a study of blood T cell repertoires in COVID-19. The assay was immunoSEQ multiplex PCR, and TCRdb's table has in-frame clones only and misses some. This sample yields 200,000 to 300,000 clones, of which around 90% are seen a single time; roughly 3.7% belongs to the top ten. Sequencing was carried out using peripheral blood. These receptors were taken from a woman aged 40 to 50 with acute or convalescent COVID-19.

The chain is built from TRBV12-3 or TRBV12-4 and TRBJ1-5; D may be TRBD1 (5 bases). The CDR3 is 13 amino acids. V lost 8 bases and J lost 1, with 9 bases in between. The CDR3 bases are TGTGCCAGCGACAGCACAAGCAATCAGCCCCAGCATTTT. Encoded protein: CASDSTSNQPQHF.

This clone was counted a few times. The V gene is TRBV7-2, the J gene TRBJ2-5, with 11 bases aligning to TRBD1. Trimming at V came to 6 bases and at J to 7 bases, leaving 4 bases not matched to a gene. This CDR3 has 13 residues. The germline CDR1 and CDR2 sequences are SGHTA and FQGNSA. The CDR3 DNA is TGTGCCAGCAGTCCGGGACAGGGGGTGACCCAGTACTTC. Amino acid sequence: CASSPGQGVTQYF.

The chain uses TRBV4-1 and TRBJ1-3; 9 bases fit TRBD1. There are 15 residues in the CDR3. Looked up from germline, CDR1 is MGHRA and CDR2 is YSYEKL. J gave up 2 bases and V 6 bases, and 5 bases lay outside the gene matches. CDR3 DNA sequence: TGCGCCAGCAGGCGGGACAGGGATCCTGGAAACACCATATATTTT. Amino acid sequence: CASRRDRDPGNTIYF.

The chain couples TRBV11-2 to TRBJ2-3; D not resolved. The CDR3 sequence is 16 residues long. The germline gives CDR1 SGHAT, CDR2 FQNNGV. Trimming removed 1 base at V and 2 bases at J, with 13 bases between. In nucleotides, the CDR3 is TGTGCCAGCAGCTTAGGGGTTGAGGTCTACACAGATACGCAGTATTTT. It specifies CASSLGVEVYTDTQYF.

The chain combines TRBV18 with TRBJ2-2, with D unclear. The germline CDR1 and CDR2 sequences are KGHSH and LQKENI. V lost 2 bases to trimming and J lost 7 bases, with 17 bases between them. The CDR3 has 16 amino acids. The CDR3 region is CASSPVPGMNGGELFF. CDR3 coding DNA: TGTGCCAGCTCACCAGTCCCAGGAATGAATGGCGGGGAGCTGTTTTTT.

The chain joins TRBV5-6 to TRBJ2-7, with D unresolved. The CDR3 is 12 residues long. V lost 4 bases, J lost 3 bases, and 8 bases lay in between. In germline, CDR1 is SGHDT, CDR2 YYEEEE. CDR3 sequence reads: CASSQASYEQYV. CDR3 nucleotides: TGTGCCAGCAGCCAAGCTAGCTACGAGCAGTACGTC.

With regard to this clone: This CDR3 is also generated by other DNA sequences in the sample. The chain uses TRBV2 and TRBJ1-1, with D perhaps matching TRBD1 (6 bases). Trimming cost V 6 bases and J 8 bases, with 10 bases left between them. The CDR3 totals 11 residues. CDR1 is SNHLY and CDR2 is FYNNEI in the germline V gene. CDR3 residues: CASSADREAFF. The CDR3 region has the DNA TGTGCCAGCAGCGCCGACAGGGAAGCTTTCTTT.

This clone was recorded once. The chain is built from TRBV5-1 and TRBJ1-2, with no clear D. The CDR3 is made up of 13 amino acids. Per the germline V gene, CDR1 is SGHRS and CDR2 is YFSETQ. Trimming took off 3 bases at V and 8 bases at J, with 14 bases between the two ends. The chain's CDR3 is CASSSDGLPGYTF. The CDR3 region has the DNA TGCGCCAGCAGCTCGGACGGACTACCGGGCTACACCTTC.

This chain uses TRBV29-1 with TRBJ1-4; perhaps TRBD1 as D (6 bases). Germline V gene lookup returns CDR1 SQVTM and CDR2 ANQGSEA. This CDR3 has 13 amino acids. Trimming removed 7 bases from V and 7 bases from J, with 16 bases in between. The CDR3 DNA follows: TGCAGCGGCGCAGGGGCAGTTGGTGAAAAACTGTTTTTT. Protein product: CSGAGAVGEKLFF.

Worth noting for this clone: Within the sample, other DNA sequences also encode this same CDR3. The chain combines TRBV18 with TRBJ1-2; TRBD1 agrees at 8 bases. The CDR3 has 13 amino acids. J lost 5 bases, V lost 6 bases, and 5 bases had no gene match. Germline V lookup: CDR1 KGHSH, CDR2 LQKENI. The CDR3 sequence: CASSPDRGYGYTF. CDR3 in DNA: TGTGCCAGCTCGCCCGACAGGGGATATGGCTACACCTTC.

The chain joins TRBV7-8 to TRBJ1-5; possibly TRBD1 for D (6 bases). Trimming took off 2 bases at V and 3 bases at J, with 14 bases between the two ends. The CDR3 has 16 residues. Germline V gene lookup returns CDR1 SGHVS and CDR2 FQNEAQ. The DNA for the CDR3 is TGTGCCAGCAGCTTACAGGGGACCCTCTCCAATCAGCCCCAGCATTTT. It is translated as CASSLQGTLSNQPQHF.

V gene TRBV6-5 combines with J gene TRBJ1-5; 7 positions match TRBD1. V shed 5 bases and J 2 bases; nucleotides not matched to a gene: 6. In germline, CDR1 is MNHEY, CDR2 SVGAGI. CDR3 length: 15 amino acids. In nucleotides, the CDR3 is TGTGCCAGCAGTAACAGGGGTGGCGGCAATCAGCCCCAGCATTTT. It is translated as CASSNRGGGNQPQHF.

V is TRBV5-1 and J is TRBJ2-5; D may be TRBD1 (5 bases). Germline values: CDR1 SGHRS, CDR2 YFSETQ. This CDR3 is built from 14 residues. The ends were cut back, 4 bases at V and 2 bases at J, with 12 bases in the middle. As DNA, the CDR3 is TGCGCCAGCAGCCCGGAACAGGTACAAGAGACCCAGTACTTC. As protein: CASSPEQVQETQYF.

J is TRBJ2-5 and V is TRBV7-9; D not certain. The CDR3 has 12 residues. The V end was cut by 1 base, the J end by 6 bases, with 6 bases between. Looked up from germline, CDR1 is SEHNR and CDR2 is FQNEAQ (reference sequence). CDR3 region: CASSLGGKTQYF. The DNA of the CDR3 is TGTGCCAGCAGCTTAGGTGGCAAGACCCAGTACTTC.

This chain connects TRBV18 to TRBJ1-2, with D possibly matching TRBD1 (6 bases). This CDR3 comprises 15 residues. Trimming cost V 2 bases and J 0 bases, with 10 bases left between them. From germline, CDR1 is KGHSH and CDR2 LQKENI. CDR3 residues: CASSPDAGANYGYTF. For the CDR3, the DNA is TGTGCCAGCTCACCAGACGCAGGGGCTAACTATGGCTACACCTTC.

The genes are TRBV14 and TRBJ1-2; 10 bases are shared with TRBD1. CDR3 size: 15 residues. The germline V gene encodes CDR1 SGHDN and CDR2 FVKESK. Trimming at V came to 4 bases and at J to 4 bases, leaving 6 bases not matched to a gene. The CDR3 DNA reads TGTGCCAGCAGCCTCCACCGGGACAGGGGCTATGGCTACACCTTC. It specifies CASSLHRDRGYGYTF.

This clone was seen only once. The genes are TRBV5-4 and TRBJ1-2, with no clear D. The CDR3 runs to 13 residues. V lost 4 bases, J lost 4 bases, and 11 bases lay in between. In germline, CDR1 is SGHNT, CDR2 YYREEE (reference sequence). The CDR3 DNA reads as TGTGCCAGCAGCGGGATGGGGAGCTATGGCTACACCTTC. Amino acid sequence: CASSGMGSYGYTF.

V is TRBV29-1 and J is TRBJ2-1; 7 nucleotides align to TRBD1. Germline loops: CDR1 SQVTM, CDR2 ANQGSEA. The CDR3 extends over 17 amino acids. V lost 3 bases to trimming and J lost 2 bases; unmatched junction nucleotides: 13. This CDR3 is CSVEMAPGTVAYNEQFF. CDR3 nucleotides: TGCAGCGTTGAGATGGCTCCCGGGACAGTGGCCTACAATGAGCAGTTCTTC.

This chain joins TRBV19 and TRBJ1-2, with D maybe TRBD1 (6 bases). The V and J ends lost 7 bases and 2 bases respectively, with 17 bases between them. The CDR3 is 15 residues long. Germline V gives CDR1 LNHDA, CDR2 SQIVND (reference sequence). The CDR3 sequence: CASKIGDTENYGYTF. CDR3 nucleotide sequence: TGTGCCAGTAAAATAGGGGACACCGAAAACTATGGCTACACCTTC.

V gene TRBV19 combines with J gene TRBJ1-5, with D maybe TRBD1 (5 bases). Trimming removed 3 bases from V and 9 bases from J, with 12 bases in between. The germline V gene encodes CDR1 LNHDA and CDR2 SQIVND (reference sequence). The CDR3 loop spans 13 amino acids. The CDR3 loop reads CASSIQDGGPQHF. The CDR3 nucleotides read TGTGCCAGTAGTATTCAGGACGGGGGGCCCCAGCATTTT.

This sequence joins TRBV7-3 and TRBJ2-2, with a tentative D call TRBD2 (6 bases). The CDR3 is made up of 14 amino acids. In germline, CDR1 is SGHTA, CDR2 FQGTGA. Trimming cost V 1 base and J 6 bases, with 9 bases left between them. The CDR3 coding sequence is TGTGCCAGCAGCTTAAGGGGAGGTGCCGGGGAGCTGTTTTTT. Protein sequence: CASSLRGGAGELFF.

The chain uses TRBV2 and TRBJ1-6, with D uncertain. V shed 6 bases and J shed 5 bases, with 17 bases lying between them. The CDR3 length is 16 residues. CDR1 is SNHLY, CDR2 FYNNEI, per germline. This CDR3 is CASRTSLVADNSPLHF. CDR3 sequence (DNA): TGTGCCAGCAGGACCTCTCTGGTAGCGGATAATTCACCCCTCCACTTT.